The 21 T cell receptor beta chains below were found in one sample sequenced in a study of T cells in Graves' hyperthyroidism and ophthalmopathy. Authors of the study amplified TCR beta CDR3 regions from RNA transcripts. The TCR CDR3 first-round RT-PCR relied on the HTBI primer set. Each CDR3 protein is one row after TCRdb ran MiXCR on the multiplex PCR reads. The top ten clones hold less than 15% of a sample with around 420,000 distinct CDR3 sequences, more than 15% of them seen once. The source material was blood. These receptors all stem from a woman aged 18-30 years with Graves' hyperthyroidism.

This clonotype was recorded at least ten times. This chain connects TRBV2 to TRBJ1-2; 8 nucleotides align to TRBD1. The CDR3 sequence is 11 residues long. Trimming took 10 bases from V and 6 from J; bases not matched to a gene: 4. Germline V gene lookup returns CDR1 SNHLY and CDR2 FYNNEI. CDR3 in amino acids: CAKGQGDGYTF. The CDR3 DNA is TGTGCCAAAGGACAGGGTGATGGCTACACCTTC.

The CDR3 coding sequence is TGTGCCAGCAGCGTAGATACAGCTCTGAACACTGAAGCTTTCTTT. Translation: CASSVDTALNTEAFF. This chain joins TRBV9 and TRBJ1-1; D ambiguous. V lost 0 bases and J 0 bases, leaving 9 bases between the germline ends. The CDR3 is 15 residues long. The germline V gene encodes CDR1 SGDLS and CDR2 YYNGEE.

In DNA, the CDR3 is TGTGCCAGCAGCGGAAATGAAAAACTGTTTTTT. This translates into CASSGNEKLFF. The chain combines TRBV6-2 or TRBV6-3 with TRBJ1-4, with D hard to call. V was pared by 6 bases and J by 5 bases, with 4 bases between. The CDR3 consists of 11 residues. CDR1 is MNHEY and CDR2 is SVGEGT in the germline V gene.

This clonotype was seen more than once but under ten times. Germline is not matched at one junction end, which may reflect a read error. This chain links TRBV7-2 with TRBJ1-5; a possible D gene is TRBD1 (5 bases). The CDR3 spans 17 residues. Germline V lookup: CDR1 SGHTA, CDR2 FQGNSA. CDR3 DNA sequence: TGTGCCAGCAGCTTAGACCCAGGCAGGGCTAGCGATCAGCCCCAGCATTTT. Protein sequence: CASSLDPGRASDQPQHF.

This clonotype has ten or more counts. The rearrangement links TRBV3-1 to TRBJ1-1; TRBD1 matches at 9 bases. The junction had 8 bases not matched to a gene; V was cut back by 2 bases and J by 1 base. The CDR3 consists of 17 residues. Germline loops: CDR1 LGHDT, CDR2 YNNKEL (reference sequence). CDR3 DNA sequence: TGTGCCAGCAGCCAATCGGACAGGGGCGGGAGGAACACTGAAGCTTTCTTT. It codes for CASSQSDRGGRNTEAFF.

The chain links TRBV19 to TRBJ2-4; TRBD2 aligns across 8 bases. The CDR3 loop spans 16 amino acids. The ends lost 4 bases at V and 1 base at J; junction bases unmatched: 6. Germline CDR1 reads LNHDA; CDR2 reads SQIVND (reference sequence). CDR3 nucleotides: TGTGCCAGTAGTAGTCCGGGACTAGGGGCCAAAAACATTCAGTACTTC. Residues: CASSSPGLGAKNIQYF. Based on the CDR3 plus reference TRBV19 and TRBJ2-4, the full variable domain is DGGITQSPKYLFRKEGQNVTLSCEQNLNHDAMYWYRQDPGQGLRLIYYSQIVNDFQKGDIAEGYSVSREKKESFPLTVTSAQKNPTAFYLCASSSPGLGAKNIQYFGAGTRLSVL.

This clonotype has a handful of counts. The CDR3 spells CASSIPSGDFEAFF. The CDR3 DNA is TGTGCCAGTAGTATACCGTCAGGGGATTTTGAAGCTTTCTTT. This chain joins TRBV19 and TRBJ1-1, with TRBD1 as a possible D gene (6 bases). Germline values: CDR1 LNHDA, CDR2 SQIVND (reference sequence). There are 14 residues in the CDR3. Trimming removed 2 bases from V and 7 bases from J, with 14 bases in between.

This clonotype has a handful of counts. This chain links TRBV10-3 with TRBJ2-1; D might be TRBD1 (6 bases). This CDR3 is 16 amino acids long. Germline CDR1 ENHRY, CDR2 SYGVKD. V lost 6 bases and J lost 5, with 20 bases in between. This chain's CDR3 is CAISPLTGNQNNEQFF. CDR3 bases: TGTGCCATCAGCCCCCTCACAGGGAACCAAAACAATGAGCAGTTCTTC.

This clonotype was counted ten times or more. V is TRBV11-2 and J is TRBJ2-7; 9 bases align to TRBD1. The CDR3 covers 16 residues. The V segment lost 6 bases and the J segment 5 bases; nucleotides outside the gene matches: 14. Germline V gene lookup returns CDR1 SGHAT and CDR2 FQNNGV. The CDR3 DNA sequence: TGTGCCAGCAGTCGGGGATTAGGGGGACAGGGTCACGAGCAGTACTTC. Encoded protein: CASSRGLGGQGHEQYF. Filled out from reference TRBV11-2 and TRBJ2-7, the complete variable domain reads EAGVAQSPRYKIIEKRQSVAFWCNPISGHATLYWYQQILGQGPKLLIQFQNNGVVDDSQLPKDRFSAERLKGVDSTLKIQPAKLEDSAVYLCASSRGLGGQGHEQYFGPGTRLTVT.

This chain joins TRBV29-1 and TRBJ1-2; 9 bases line up with TRBD1. V was clipped by 4 bases and J by 8 bases; unmatched bases: 2. The V gene's germline CDR1 is SQVTM and CDR2 ANQGSEA. This CDR3 is built from 11 residues. The CDR3 sequence is CSVGTGEGYTF. CDR3 bases: TGCAGCGTTGGGACAGGGGAAGGCTACACCTTC.

At least ten counts were recorded for this clonotype. The chain employs TRBV2 and TRBJ2-3; D is uncertain. V was trimmed by 2 bases and J by 0 bases, leaving 12 bases between them. The CDR3 has 16 amino acids. The V gene's germline CDR1 is SNHLY and CDR2 FYNNEI. The CDR3 sequence is CASSELWQFSTDTQYF. The CDR3 DNA reads TGTGCCAGCAGTGAACTCTGGCAGTTTAGCACAGATACGCAGTATTTT.

The chain uses TRBV15 and TRBJ1-5; a weak D match, TRBD1 (5 bases). The CDR3 contains 14 residues. Trimming shortened V by 1 base and J by 6 bases, and 10 bases separated the two germline ends. Looked up from germline, CDR1 is LNHNV and CDR2 is YYDKDF (reference sequence). The CDR3 here is CATSRVRGSQPQHF. CDR3 DNA: TGTGCCACCAGCAGAGTCCGGGGCAGTCAGCCCCAGCATTTT.

This clonotype was picked up many times. This chain uses TRBV9 with TRBJ2-7; 8 bases map to TRBD2. With V trimmed by 4 bases and J by 1 base, 7 bases remained unmatched. The CDR3 totals 15 residues. The germline V gene has CDR1 SGDLS and CDR2 YYNGEE. CDR3 sequence reads: CASSPSGLVSYEQYF. The CDR3 coding sequence is TGTGCCAGCAGCCCTTCGGGACTAGTTTCCTACGAGCAGTACTTC.

This clonotype has at least ten counts. The chain carries TRBV5-8 and TRBJ2-7, with 7 bases identical to TRBD1. Germline V gene data show CDR1 as SGHTS and CDR2 as YDEGEE. V dropped 3 bases and J dropped 0; count of bases not matched to a gene: 3. The CDR3 totals 14 residues. This CDR3 is CASSYGTASYEQYF. CDR3 bases: TGTGCCAGCAGCTACGGGACAGCCTCCTACGAGCAGTACTTC.

V gene TRBV27 combines with J gene TRBJ2-3; the D gene is possibly TRBD2 (6 bases). CDR3 length: 15 residues. Trimming took 9 bases from V and 1 from J, leaving 17 bases between them. Germline values: CDR1 MNHEY, CDR2 SMNVEV (reference sequence). The CDR3 sequence: CASTPHGGGTDTQYF. The CDR3, as DNA: TGTGCCAGTACCCCCCATGGCGGGGGCACAGATACGCAGTATTTT.

Many counts were recorded for this clonotype. The chain uses TRBV7-9 and TRBJ2-3, with 7 bases that match TRBD1. The length of the CDR3 is 15 residues. V trimming: 5 bases; J trimming: 2 bases; junction bases outside the gene matches: 7. Per germline, CDR1 SEHNR and CDR2 FQNEAQ (reference sequence). CDR3 residues: CASSEPGQYTDTQYF. The CDR3, as DNA: TGTGCCAGCAGCGAACCGGGACAGTACACAGATACGCAGTATTTT.

This clonotype was counted at least ten times. V and J are TRBV7-3 and TRBJ2-1, with D uncertain. V lost 5 bases and J 8 bases, leaving 13 bases between the germline ends. The CDR3 sequence is 13 residues long. Germline loops: CDR1 SGHTA, CDR2 FQGTGA. CDR3 nucleotide sequence: TGTGCCAGCAGCGCATTAGCAACCCATGAGCAGTTCTTC. Translation gives CASSALATHEQFF.

This clonotype appeared many times. The rearrangement joins TRBV7-2 to TRBJ2-2; 9 positions match TRBD2. The ends lost 5 bases at V and 5 bases at J; junction bases unmatched: 12. The V gene's germline CDR1 is SGHTA and CDR2 FQGNSA. The CDR3 has 17 amino acids. CDR3 in amino acids: CASSLIAGGLLTGELFF. DNA for the CDR3: TGTGCCAGCAGCCTCATCGCGGGGGGGCTCTTAACCGGGGAGCTGTTTTTT. Complete variable domain (other parts from reference TRBV7-2 and TRBJ2-2): GAGVSQSPSNKVTEKGKDVELRCDPISGHTALYWYRQSLGQGLEFLIYFQGNSAPDKSGLPSDRFSAERTGGSVSTLTIQRTQQEDSAVYLCASSLIAGGLLTGELFFGEGSRLTVL.

This clonotype was seen at least ten times. This sequence joins TRBV7-2 and TRBJ1-5; no firm D call. Trimming removed 5 bases from V and 3 bases from J, with 14 bases in between. This CDR3 has 15 residues. Germline V gene sequence: CDR1 SGHTA, CDR2 FQGNSA. As DNA, the CDR3 is TGTGCCAGCAGCCCGAGACGGGCTCCCAATCAGCCCCAGCATTTT. Its protein is CASSPRRAPNQPQHF. The whole variable domain, remainder taken from reference TRBV7-2 and TRBJ1-5, is GAGVSQSPSNKVTEKGKDVELRCDPISGHTALYWYRQSLGQGLEFLIYFQGNSAPDKSGLPSDRFSAERTGGSVSTLTIQRTQQEDSAVYLCASSPRRAPNQPQHFGDGTRLSIL.

This clonotype was picked up many times. V is TRBV3-1 and J is TRBJ1-2, with TRBD1 matching over 9 bases. V gave up 0 bases and J gave up 4 bases; unmatched junction bases: 3. Germline CDR1 and CDR2: LGHDT and YNNKEL (reference sequence). The CDR3 loop spans 15 amino acids. The CDR3 DNA reads TGTGCCAGCAGCCAAGATAGGACAGGGGCCTATGGCTACACCTTC. Protein sequence: CASSQDRTGAYGYTF.

This clonotype was counted between two and nine times. The chain employs TRBV18 and TRBJ1-1; maybe TRBD1 (5 bases). Trimming stripped 4 bases from V and 11 bases from J, with 17 bases between. The CDR3 is made up of 13 amino acids. Germline CDR1 is KGHSH and CDR2 is LQKENI. DNA of the CDR3: TGTGCCAGCTCACTACGCGGGACGGCCGAGGCTTTCTTT. Translated, it gives CASSLRGTAEAFF.